These T cell receptor beta chains were read from a single sample in a study of blood T cell repertoires in COVID-19. Measured with immunoSEQ multiplex PCR; TCRdb has only the in-frame clones, and not every one. The table lists 260,000 or so clones, 88% of them singletons. Sequencing was carried out using peripheral blood. The receptors were sampled from a man between 18 and 29 years old with active or convalescent COVID-19. Each CDR3 is given with its conserved first and last residue. The order of the fields is J gene, D gene, CDR3 length, V gene, clone size, CDR3 protein, CDR3 DNA. D genes are given only for firm matches. Clone size is stated in some rows and not others, as once, few, many or a class when expanded.

>TRBJ2-3|NA|16|TRBV11-2|NA
CASSSQTRRRGDTQYF
TGTGCCAGCAGCTCCCAAACCCGTCGGCGGGGCGATACGCAGTATTTT
>TRBJ1-2|NA|14|TRBV5-4|once
CASSVPGEGKGYTF
TGTGCCAGCAGCGTGCCAGGGGAAGGAAAGGGCTACACCTTC
>TRBJ1-4|NA|18|TRBV21-1|NA
CASSKEGTPGQTNEKLFF
TGTGCCAGCAGCAAAGAAGGGACCCCGGGACAGACTAATGAAAAACTGTTTTTT
>TRBJ2-5|NA|11|TRBV20-1|NA
CSGQIQETQYF
TGCAGTGGACAGATCCAAGAGACCCAGTACTTC
>TRBJ1-2|NA|13|TRBV27|NA
CASSLSYQERSTF
TGTGCCAGCAGTTTATCGTACCAGGAAAGGTCGACCTTC
>TRBJ2-7|TRBD1|14|TRBV10-3|NA
CAYSRDSRLNEQYF
TGTGCCTACTCCCGGGACAGTCGATTAAACGAGCAGTACTTC
>TRBJ1-1|TRBD1|13|TRBV12-3/TRBV12-4|NA
CASSLNRGAEAFF
TGTGCCAGCAGTTTGAACAGGGGGGCTGAAGCTTTCTTT
>TRBJ2-3|TRBD2|15|TRBV7-7|NA
CASSRTSGGSNTQYF
TGTGCCAGCTCCCGGACTAGCGGGGGATCAAATACGCAGTATTTT
>TRBJ1-6|TRBD1|16|TRBV10-2|NA
CASSLGQGAGNSPLHF
TGCGCCAGCAGTCTGGGACAGGGGGCAGGTAATTCACCCCTCCACTTT
>TRBJ2-2|NA|14|TRBV11-2|once
CASSLDGGFGELFF
TGTGCCAGCAGCTTAGATGGAGGGTTCGGGGAGCTGTTTTTT
>TRBJ2-2|TRBD1|16|TRBV7-2|NA
CASSSLQGALDGELFF
TGTGCCAGCAGCTCCTTACAGGGGGCGCTGGACGGGGAGCTGTTTTTT
>TRBJ2-7|NA|11|TRBV29-1|NA
CSVDAGNEQYF
TGCAGCGTTGATGCGGGGAACGAGCAGTACTTC
>TRBJ1-4|TRBD1|15|TRBV6-5|NA
CASSTGGTTNEKLFF
TGTGCCAGCAGTACAGGGGGCACAACTAATGAAAAACTGTTTTTT
>TRBJ2-3|NA|16|TRBV2|NA
CASRAFFTAGTDTQYF
TGTGCCAGCAGGGCCTTTTTTACCGCGGGCACAGATACGCAGTATTTT
>TRBJ1-4|NA|15|TRBV19|few
CASSPPQATNEKLFF
TGTGCCAGTAGTCCCCCACAGGCAACTAATGAAAAACTGTTTTTT
>TRBJ1-2|TRBD1|14|TRBV29-1|NA
CSVDPGTDNYGYTF
TGCAGCGTTGATCCCGGGACAGATAACTATGGCTACACCTTC
>TRBJ1-1|TRBD1|14|TRBV29-1|NA
CSVENQGAVTEAFF
TGCAGCGTTGAAAACCAGGGGGCGGTCACTGAAGCTTTCTTT
>TRBJ1-2|TRBD1|14|TRBV19|NA
CASRGQGWNEGYTF
TGTGCCAGTCGGGGACAGGGTTGGAACGAGGGCTACACCTTC
>TRBJ2-7|TRBD2|15|TRBV7-8|NA
CASSLDSGGLPEQYF
TGTGCCAGCAGCTTAGATAGCGGGGGGCTCCCTGAGCAGTACTTC
>TRBJ2-7|NA|17|TRBV20-1|once
CSASVPLRTATPYEQYF
TGCAGTGCTAGTGTTCCCCTCCGGACAGCGACCCCCTACGAGCAGTACTTC
>TRBJ1-1|NA|15|TRBV5-5|NA
CASSLVGVDGGQAFF
TGTGCCAGCAGCTTGGTTGGTGTAGACGGCGGCCAAGCTTTCTTT
>TRBJ1-2|TRBD1|15|TRBV24-1|NA
CATSATGAPNYGYTF
TGTGCCACCAGTGCCACAGGGGCCCCAAACTATGGCTACACCTTC
>TRBJ2-7|TRBD2|17|TRBV5-1|NA
CASSFVSGGPRAYEQYF
TGCGCCAGCAGCTTTGTCAGCGGGGGGCCTCGAGCCTACGAGCAGTACTTC
>TRBJ2-1|NA|14|TRBV6-2/TRBV6-3|NA
CASSYLGQYNEQFF
TGTGCCAGCAGTTACCTGGGACAATACAATGAGCAGTTCTTC
>TRBJ2-7|TRBD2|15|TRBV10-2|NA
CASSERRGGRYEQYF
TGCGCCAGCAGTGAGAGGCGGGGGGGAAGATACGAGCAGTACTTC
>TRBJ2-5|TRBD1|16|TRBV6-2/TRBV6-3|NA
CASSLGQGTYQETQYF
TGTGCCAGCAGTTTGGGACAGGGGACGTACCAAGAGACCCAGTACTTC
>TRBJ1-2|NA|11|TRBV25-1|NA
CASSLIDGYTF
TGTGCCAGCAGCTTAATAGATGGCTACACCTTC
>TRBJ1-1|NA|15|TRBV7-8|NA
CASSLGGMGNTEAFF
TGTGCCAGCAGCTTAGGGGGCATGGGCAACACTGAAGCTTTCTTT
>TRBJ1-1|TRBD1|14|TRBV2|NA
CASSDRQGGTEAFF
TGTGCCAGCAGTGATCGACAGGGCGGGACTGAAGCTTTCTTT
>TRBJ1-2|NA|14|TRBV25-1|NA
CASSEWEFNYGYTF
TGTGCCAGCAGTGAATGGGAGTTCAACTATGGCTACACCTTC
>TRBJ2-3|NA|15|TRBV19|NA
CASMGPFIPADTQYF
TGTGCCAGTATGGGCCCCTTCATCCCCGCAGATACGCAGTATTTT